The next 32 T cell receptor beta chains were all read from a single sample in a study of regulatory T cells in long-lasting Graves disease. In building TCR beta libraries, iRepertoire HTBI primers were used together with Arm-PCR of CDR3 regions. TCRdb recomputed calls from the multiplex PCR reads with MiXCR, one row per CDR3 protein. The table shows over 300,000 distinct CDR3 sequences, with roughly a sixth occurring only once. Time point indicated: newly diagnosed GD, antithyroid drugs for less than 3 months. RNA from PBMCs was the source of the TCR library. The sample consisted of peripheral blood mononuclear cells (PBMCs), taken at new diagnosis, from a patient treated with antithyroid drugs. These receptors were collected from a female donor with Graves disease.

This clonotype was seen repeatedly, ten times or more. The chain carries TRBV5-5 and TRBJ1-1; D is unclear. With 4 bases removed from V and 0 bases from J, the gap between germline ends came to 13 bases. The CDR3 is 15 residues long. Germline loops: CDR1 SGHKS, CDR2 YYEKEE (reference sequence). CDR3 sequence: CASSPSGPMNTEAFF. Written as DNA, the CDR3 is TGTGCCAGCAGCCCTTCTGGGCCCATGAACACTGAAGCTTTCTTT.

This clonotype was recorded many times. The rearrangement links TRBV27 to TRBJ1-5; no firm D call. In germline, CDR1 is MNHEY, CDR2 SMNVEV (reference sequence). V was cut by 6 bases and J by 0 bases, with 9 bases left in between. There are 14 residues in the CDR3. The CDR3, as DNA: TGTGCCAGCAGGGCTGGGAGTAGCAATCAGCCCCAGCATTTT. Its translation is CASRAGSSNQPQHF.

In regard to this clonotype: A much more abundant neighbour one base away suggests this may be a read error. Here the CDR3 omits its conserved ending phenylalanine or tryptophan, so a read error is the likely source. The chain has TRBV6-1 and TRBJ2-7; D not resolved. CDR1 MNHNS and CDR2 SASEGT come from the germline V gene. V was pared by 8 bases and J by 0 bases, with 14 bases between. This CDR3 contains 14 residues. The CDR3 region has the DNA TGTGCCAGCGCCCAAGGCCGGCTCTCCTACGAGCAGTACTCC. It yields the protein CASAQGRLSYEQYS.

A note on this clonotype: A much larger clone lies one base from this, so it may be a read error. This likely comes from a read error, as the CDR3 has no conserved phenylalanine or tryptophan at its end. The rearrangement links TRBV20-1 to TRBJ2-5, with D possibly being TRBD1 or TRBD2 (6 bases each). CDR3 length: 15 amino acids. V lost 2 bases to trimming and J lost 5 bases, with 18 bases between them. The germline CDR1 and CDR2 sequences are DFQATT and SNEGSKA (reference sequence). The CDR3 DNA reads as TGCAGTGCTAGATCGGCTGACGGGGGCGGGGAGACCCAGTACTAC. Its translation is CSARSADGGGETQYY.

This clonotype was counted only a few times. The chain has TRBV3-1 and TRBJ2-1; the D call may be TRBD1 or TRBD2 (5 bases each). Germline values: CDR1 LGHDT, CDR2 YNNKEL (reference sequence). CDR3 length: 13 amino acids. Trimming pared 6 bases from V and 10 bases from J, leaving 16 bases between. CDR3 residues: CASRRGLSEEQFF. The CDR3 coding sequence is TGTGCCAGCAGACGGGGCCTTTCAGAGGAGCAGTTCTTC.

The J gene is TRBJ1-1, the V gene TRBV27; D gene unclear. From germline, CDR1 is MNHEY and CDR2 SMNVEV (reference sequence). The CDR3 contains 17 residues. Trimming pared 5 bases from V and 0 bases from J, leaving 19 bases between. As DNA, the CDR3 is TGTGCCAGCAGTCCTTGGGTGGGAGATGCCATGAACACTGAAGCTTTCTTT. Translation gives CASSPWVGDAMNTEAFF.

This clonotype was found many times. CDR3 amino acids: CASSLEGMAKNIQYF. The CDR3 nucleotides are TGTGCCAGCAGCCTTGAAGGGATGGCCAAAAACATTCAGTACTTC. The chain couples TRBV2 to TRBJ2-4; D gene unclear. Trimming took 6 bases from V and 1 from J, leaving 13 bases between them. This CDR3 comprises 15 residues. Germline CDR1 reads SNHLY; CDR2 reads FYNNEI.

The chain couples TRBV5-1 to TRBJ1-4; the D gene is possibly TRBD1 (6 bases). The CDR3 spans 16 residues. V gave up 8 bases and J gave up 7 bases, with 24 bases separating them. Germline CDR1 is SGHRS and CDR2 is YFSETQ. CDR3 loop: CARRRGGRIPSEKLFF. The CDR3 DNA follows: TGCGCCAGGCGCCGGGGGGGGCGCATACCTAGTGAAAAACTGTTTTTT.

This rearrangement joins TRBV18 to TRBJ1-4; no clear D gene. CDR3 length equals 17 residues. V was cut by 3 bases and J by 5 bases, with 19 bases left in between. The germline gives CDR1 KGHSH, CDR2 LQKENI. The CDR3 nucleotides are TGTGCCAGCTCACCCGCTTCAAAGAGTGAACAGAATGAAAAACTGTTTTTT. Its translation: CASSPASKSEQNEKLFF. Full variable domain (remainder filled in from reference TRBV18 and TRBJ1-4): NAGVMQNPRHLVRRRGQEARLRCSPMKGHSHVYWYRQLPEEGLKFMVYLQKENIIDESGMPKERFSAEFPKEGPSILRIQQVVRGDSAAYFCASSPASKSEQNEKLFFGSGTQLSVL.

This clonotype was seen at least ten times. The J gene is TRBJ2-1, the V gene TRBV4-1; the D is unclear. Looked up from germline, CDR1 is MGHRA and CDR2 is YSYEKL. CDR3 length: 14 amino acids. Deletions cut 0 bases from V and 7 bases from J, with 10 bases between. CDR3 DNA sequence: TGCGCCAGCAGCCAAGAGGAATCCGCAAATGAGCAGTTCTTC. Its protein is CASSQEESANEQFF.

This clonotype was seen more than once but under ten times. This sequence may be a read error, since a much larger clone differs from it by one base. CDR3 nucleotide sequence: TGTGTCAGCAGCCCCACCCCGGGACAAGAGACCCAGTACTTC. This translates into CVSSPTPGQETQYF. The chain couples TRBV7-9 to TRBJ2-5; D possibly corresponds to TRBD2 (5 bases). This CDR3 region has 14 residues. CDR1 SEHNR and CDR2 FQNEAQ come from the germline V gene (reference sequence).

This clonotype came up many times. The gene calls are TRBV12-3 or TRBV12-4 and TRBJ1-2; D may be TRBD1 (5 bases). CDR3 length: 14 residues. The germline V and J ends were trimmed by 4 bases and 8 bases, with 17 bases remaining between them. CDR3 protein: CASSSGPGKRGYTF. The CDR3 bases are TGTGCCAGCAGTTCCGGTCCAGGGAAGAGGGGCTACACCTTC.

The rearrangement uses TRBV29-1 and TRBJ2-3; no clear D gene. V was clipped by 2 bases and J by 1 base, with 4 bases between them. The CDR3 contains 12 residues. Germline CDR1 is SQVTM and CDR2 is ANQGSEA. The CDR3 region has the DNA TGCAGCGTTGAACCCCGCACAGATACGCAGTATTTT. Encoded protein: CSVEPRTDTQYF.

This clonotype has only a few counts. The CDR3 nucleotides read TGCGCCAGCAGTGAGTCGATTGGTAACAATCAGCCCCAGCATTTT. This translates into CASSESIGNNQPQHF. V and J are TRBV10-2 and TRBJ1-5; D call uncertain. CDR3 length equals 15 residues. Germline values: CDR1 WSHSY, CDR2 SAAADI. The V end lost 0 bases, the J end lost 3 bases, and 9 bases lay between the germline ends.

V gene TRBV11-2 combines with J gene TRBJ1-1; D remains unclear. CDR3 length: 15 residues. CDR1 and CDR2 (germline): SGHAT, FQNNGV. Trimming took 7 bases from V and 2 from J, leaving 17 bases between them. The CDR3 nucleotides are TGTGCCAGCACCACCGGTCGGTACACAAACACTGAAGCTTTCTTT. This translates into CASTTGRYTNTEAFF.

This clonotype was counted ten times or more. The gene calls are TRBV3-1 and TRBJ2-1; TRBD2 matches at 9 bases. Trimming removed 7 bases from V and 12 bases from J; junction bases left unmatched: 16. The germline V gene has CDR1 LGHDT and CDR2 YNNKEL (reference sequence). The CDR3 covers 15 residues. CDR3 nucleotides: TGTGCCAGCACCACAACTGGGCGGGAGGGCCTTGCGCAGTTCTTC. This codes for CASTTTGREGLAQFF.

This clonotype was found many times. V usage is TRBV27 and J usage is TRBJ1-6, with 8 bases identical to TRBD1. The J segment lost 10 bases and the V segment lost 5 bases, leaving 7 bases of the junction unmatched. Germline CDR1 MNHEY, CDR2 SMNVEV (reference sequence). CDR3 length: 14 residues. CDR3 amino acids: CASSLDRGSSPLHF. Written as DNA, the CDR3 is TGTGCCAGCAGTCTCGACAGGGGTAGCTCACCCCTCCACTTT.

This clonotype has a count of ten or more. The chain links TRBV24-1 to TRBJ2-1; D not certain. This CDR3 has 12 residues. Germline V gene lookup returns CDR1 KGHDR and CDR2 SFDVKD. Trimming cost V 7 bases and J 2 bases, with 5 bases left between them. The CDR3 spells CATRSTYNEQFF. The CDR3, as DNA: TGTGCCACCAGATCCACCTACAATGAGCAGTTCTTC.

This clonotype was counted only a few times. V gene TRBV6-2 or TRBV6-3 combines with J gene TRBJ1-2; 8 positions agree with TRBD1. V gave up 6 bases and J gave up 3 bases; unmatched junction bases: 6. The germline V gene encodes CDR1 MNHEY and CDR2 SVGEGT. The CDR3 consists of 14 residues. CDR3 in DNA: TGTGCCAGCAGGGACCCCAGGGGGCACTATGGCTACACCTTC. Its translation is CASRDPRGHYGYTF.

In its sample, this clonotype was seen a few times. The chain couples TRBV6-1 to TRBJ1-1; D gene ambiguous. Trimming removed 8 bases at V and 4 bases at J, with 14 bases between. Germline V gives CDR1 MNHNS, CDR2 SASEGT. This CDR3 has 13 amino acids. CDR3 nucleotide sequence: TGTGCCAGCGTGGAGTCTGCGGGCACTGAAGCTTTCTTT. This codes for CASVESAGTEAFF.

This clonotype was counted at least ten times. CDR3 sequence reads: CASSQEIYGYTF. CDR3 bases: TGTGCCAGCAGCCAAGAAATCTATGGCTACACCTTC. This rearrangement joins TRBV3-1 to TRBJ1-2; D unclear. The CDR3 is made up of 12 amino acids. Germline CDR1 and CDR2: LGHDT and YNNKEL (reference sequence). Trimming removed 0 bases from V and 4 bases from J, with 3 bases in between.

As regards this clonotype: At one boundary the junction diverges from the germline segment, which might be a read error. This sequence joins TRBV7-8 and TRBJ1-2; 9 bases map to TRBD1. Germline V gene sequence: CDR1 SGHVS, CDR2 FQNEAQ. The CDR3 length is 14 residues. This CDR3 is CASTTRQGDYGYTF. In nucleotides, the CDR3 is TGTGCCAGCACCACTCGACAGGGGGACTACGGCTACACCTTC.

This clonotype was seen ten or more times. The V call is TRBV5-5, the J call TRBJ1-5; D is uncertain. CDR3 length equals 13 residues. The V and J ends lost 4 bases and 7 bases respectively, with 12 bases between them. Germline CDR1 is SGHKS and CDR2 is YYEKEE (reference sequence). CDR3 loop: CASSIGLDQPQHF. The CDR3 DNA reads TGTGCCAGCAGCATAGGGTTGGACCAGCCCCAGCATTTT.

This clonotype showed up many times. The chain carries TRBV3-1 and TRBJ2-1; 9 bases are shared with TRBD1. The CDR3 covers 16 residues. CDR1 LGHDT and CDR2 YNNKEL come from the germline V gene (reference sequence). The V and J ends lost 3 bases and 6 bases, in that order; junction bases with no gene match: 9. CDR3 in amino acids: CASSQAGQGVRNEQFF. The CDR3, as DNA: TGTGCCAGCAGCCAGGCGGGACAGGGTGTCCGCAATGAGCAGTTCTTC.

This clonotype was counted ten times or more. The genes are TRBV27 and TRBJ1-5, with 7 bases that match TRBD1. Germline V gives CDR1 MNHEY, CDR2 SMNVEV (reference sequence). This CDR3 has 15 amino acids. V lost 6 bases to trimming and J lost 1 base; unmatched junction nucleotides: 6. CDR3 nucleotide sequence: TGTGCCAGCAGCCAGGGGGGGGGGAGCAATCAGCCCCAGCATTTT. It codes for CASSQGGGSNQPQHF.

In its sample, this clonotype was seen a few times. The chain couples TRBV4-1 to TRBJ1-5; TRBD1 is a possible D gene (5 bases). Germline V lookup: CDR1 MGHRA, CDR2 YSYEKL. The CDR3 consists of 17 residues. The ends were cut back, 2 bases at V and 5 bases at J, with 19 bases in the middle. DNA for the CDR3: TGCGCCAGCAGCCAACTGGGACCGCCTCTAACTCATCAGCCCCAGCATTTT. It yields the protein CASSQLGPPLTHQPQHF.

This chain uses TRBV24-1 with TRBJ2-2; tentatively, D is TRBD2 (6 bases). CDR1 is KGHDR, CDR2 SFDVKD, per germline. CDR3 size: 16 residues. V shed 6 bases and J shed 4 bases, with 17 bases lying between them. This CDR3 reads CATSSVGMGGTGELFF. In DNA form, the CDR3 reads TGTGCCACCAGTTCAGTTGGCATGGGGGGCACCGGGGAGCTGTTTTTT.

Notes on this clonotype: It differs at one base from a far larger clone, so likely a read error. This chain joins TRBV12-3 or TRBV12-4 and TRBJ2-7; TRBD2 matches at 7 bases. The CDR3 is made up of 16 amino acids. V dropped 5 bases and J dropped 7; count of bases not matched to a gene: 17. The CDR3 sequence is CASSRSGRAWGNEQYF. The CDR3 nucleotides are TGTGCCAGCAGTCGCTCGGGGAGGGCCTGGGGCAATGAGCAGTACTTC.

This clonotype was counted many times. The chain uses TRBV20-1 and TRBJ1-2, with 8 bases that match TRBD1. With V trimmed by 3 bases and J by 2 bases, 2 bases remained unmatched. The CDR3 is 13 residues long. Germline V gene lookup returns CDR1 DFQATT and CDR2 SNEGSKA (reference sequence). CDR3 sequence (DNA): TGCAGTGCTAGCGACAGGGGCAACTATGGCTACACCTTC. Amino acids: CSASDRGNYGYTF.

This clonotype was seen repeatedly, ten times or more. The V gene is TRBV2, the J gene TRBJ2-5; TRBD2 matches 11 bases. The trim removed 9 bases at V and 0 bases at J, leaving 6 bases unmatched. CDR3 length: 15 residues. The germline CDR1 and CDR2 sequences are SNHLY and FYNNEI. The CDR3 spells CARGWTSGYQETQYF. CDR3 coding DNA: TGTGCCAGAGGCTGGACTAGCGGGTACCAAGAGACCCAGTACTTC.

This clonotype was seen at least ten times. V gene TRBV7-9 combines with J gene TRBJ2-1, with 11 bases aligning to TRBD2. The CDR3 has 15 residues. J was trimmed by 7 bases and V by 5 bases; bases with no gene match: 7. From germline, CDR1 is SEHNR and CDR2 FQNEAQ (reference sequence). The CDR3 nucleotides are TGTGCCAGCAGCCTACTAGCGGGGGTCCTTAATGAGCAGTTCTTC. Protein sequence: CASSLLAGVLNEQFF.

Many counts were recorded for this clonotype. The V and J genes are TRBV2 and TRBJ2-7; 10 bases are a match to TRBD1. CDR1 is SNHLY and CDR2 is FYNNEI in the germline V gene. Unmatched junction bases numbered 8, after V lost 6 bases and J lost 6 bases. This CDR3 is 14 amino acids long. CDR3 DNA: TGTGCCAGCAGGACGGGACAGGGGTTCGCCGAGCAGTACTTC. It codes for CASRTGQGFAEQYF.